The rows below give T cell receptor beta chains drawn from one sample of a study of blood T cell repertoires in COVID-19. Assay used: immunoSEQ multiplex PCR; TCRdb lists only in-frame clones, some missing. The data hold about 220,000 clones, with about four fifths observed a single time. The sample consisted of peripheral blood. These receptors were collected from an older woman with acute or convalescent COVID-19. Both conserved end residues are part of each CDR3. D genes are given only for firm matches. Size is stated for part of the rows, as once, few or many counts, or as a class when the clone is expanded.

CDR3	DNA	V	J	size	D
CASRDRVGTINEQFF	TGTGCCAGCCGGGACAGGGTTGGGACAATCAATGAGCAGTTCTTC	TRBV7-2	TRBJ2-1	.	TRBD1
CSASRGGHSYNEQFF	TGCAGTGCTAGTAGGGGGGGGCATTCCTACAATGAGCAGTTCTTC	TRBV20-1	TRBJ2-1	.	.
CASSAETGGTNEKLFF	TGTGCCAGCTCAGCCGAAACAGGGGGCACTAATGAAAAACTGTTTTTT	TRBV18	TRBJ1-4	.	TRBD1
CASSVGGGTEAFF	TGTGCCAGCAGTGTGGGAGGAGGGACTGAAGCTTTCTTT	TRBV25-1	TRBJ1-1	.	.
CASSSGQARNSPLHF	TGTGCCAGCAGTTCAGGACAGGCAAGAAATTCACCCCTCCACTTT	TRBV6-5	TRBJ1-6	few	TRBD1
CASSYNRESFSPLHF	TGTGCCAGCAGTTACAACAGGGAAAGCTTTTCACCCCTCCACTTT	TRBV6-5	TRBJ1-6	.	.
CSASGGGDNEQFF	TGCAGTGCTAGTGGCGGGGGAGACAATGAGCAGTTCTTC	TRBV20-1	TRBJ2-1	.	TRBD2
CASSSEGQPQHF	TGCGCCAGCAGCTCCGAGGGACAGCCCCAGCATTTT	TRBV5-1	TRBJ1-5	few	.
CASSLGTVDGELFF	TGCGCCAGCAGCTTGGGGACAGTGGACGGGGAGCTGTTTTTT	TRBV5-1	TRBJ2-2	.	.
CASSFPGGPYNEQFF	TGTGCCAGCAGTTTTCCGGGGGGGCCCTACAATGAGCAGTTCTTC	TRBV27	TRBJ2-1	.	TRBD2
CASRARNSPLHF	TGTGCCAGCAGGGCACGCAATTCACCCCTCCACTTT	TRBV21-1	TRBJ1-6	.	.
CASSKCLAGHPIDTQYF	TGTGCCAGCAGCAAATGTCTAGCGGGGCATCCCATCGATACGCAGTATTTT	TRBV21-1	TRBJ2-3	.	.
CASSLGTGENIQYF	TGCGCCAGCAGCTTGGGGACAGGGGAAAACATTCAGTACTTC	TRBV5-1	TRBJ2-4	.	TRBD1
CASSADSSYNSPLHF	TGTGCCAGTAGTGCCGACAGCTCCTATAATTCACCCCTCCACTTT	TRBV19	TRBJ1-6	.	.
CASSGQGAAYGYTF	TGTGCCAGCAGTGGGCAGGGCGCGGCCTATGGCTACACCTTC	TRBV2	TRBJ1-2	.	.
CASSQEDSYNEQFF	TGCGCCAGCAGCCAAGAGGACAGCTACAATGAGCAGTTCTTC	TRBV4-1	TRBJ2-1	.	.
CASSPGFRVEKLFF	TGTGCCAGCAGCCCAGGGTTCAGGGTTGAAAAACTGTTTTTT	TRBV7-8	TRBJ1-4	.	.
CASRMVGGANYGYTF	TGTGCCAGTAGAATGGTCGGGGGAGCTAACTATGGCTACACCTTC	TRBV19	TRBJ1-2	.	.
CASQEGRGGYTF	TGTGCCAGCCAGGAGGGGAGGGGTGGCTACACCTTC	TRBV4-2	TRBJ1-2	.	.
CASSTQGTRTDTQYF	TGTGCCAGTAGTACTCAGGGGACCCGCACAGATACGCAGTATTTT	TRBV19	TRBJ2-3	.	.
CASSPEAGGYTF	TGCGCCAGCAGCCCGGAGGCCGGGGGCTACACCTTC	TRBV5-1	TRBJ1-2	.	.
CASSPGQYSGNTIYF	TGTGCCAGCAGCCCAGGACAGTACTCTGGAAACACCATATATTTT	TRBV7-3	TRBJ1-3	.	.
CASSPGTGGFFARGEAFF	TGTGCCAGCAGCCCCGGGACAGGGGGCTTTTTCGCCCGGGGTGAAGCTTTCTTT	TRBV7-2	TRBJ1-1	.	TRBD1
CASRGVVGEKLFF	TGTGCCAGCAGAGGGGTAGTTGGTGAAAAACTGTTTTTT	TRBV6-5	TRBJ1-4	.	.
CAISVVSGNSNYGYTF	TGTGCCATCAGTGTCGTCAGCGGAAACTCTAACTATGGCTACACCTTC	TRBV10-3	TRBJ1-2	.	.
CASSLEAGLGNTEAFF	TGCGCCAGCAGCTTGGAGGCGGGTTTGGGGAACACTGAAGCTTTCTTT	TRBV5-1	TRBJ1-1	.	.
CASSFTSPTAYNEQFF	TGTGCCAGCAGCTTTACTAGCCCCACCGCGTACAATGAGCAGTTCTTC	TRBV7-9	TRBJ2-1	.	.
CASSQGRGVMQYF	TGTGCCAGCAGCCAAGGACGGGGGGTTATGCAGTATTTT	TRBV3-1/TRBV3-2	TRBJ2-3	few	TRBD2